This TCR beta chain was found in a study of blood T cell repertoires in COVID-19. Trimming left V 1 base short and J 0 bases short, with 10 bases between. Germline CDR1 is LNHDA and CDR2 is SQIVND (reference sequence). The CDR3 consists of 16 residues. The data were produced by immunoSEQ multiplex PCR, yet TCRdb's version contains in-frame clones alone and is incomplete. The sample holds roughly 300,000 clones, 87% seen once. Sequencing was done on a sample of PBMCs or T cells enriched from blood (not recorded which). The chain carries TRBV19 and TRBJ1-5; a weak D match, TRBD1 (5 bases). This sequence originates from a woman in her twenties or thirties who had recovered from COVID-19. CDR3 in DNA: TGTGCCAGTAGTATAGTACGACAGTTTAGCAATCAGCCCCAGCATTTT. It translates to CASSIVRQFSNQPQHF.